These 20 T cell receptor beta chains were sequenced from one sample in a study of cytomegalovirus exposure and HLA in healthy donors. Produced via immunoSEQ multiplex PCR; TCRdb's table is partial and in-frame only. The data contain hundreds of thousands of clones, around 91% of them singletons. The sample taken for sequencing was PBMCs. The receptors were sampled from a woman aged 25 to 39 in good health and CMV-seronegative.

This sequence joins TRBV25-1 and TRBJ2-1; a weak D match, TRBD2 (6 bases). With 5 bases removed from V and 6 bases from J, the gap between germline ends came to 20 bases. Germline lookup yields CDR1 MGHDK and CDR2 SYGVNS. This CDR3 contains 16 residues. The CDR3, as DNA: TGTGCCAGCAGTCAAAGACACTGGGACTCTAGCAATGAGCAGTTCTTC. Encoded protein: CASSQRHWDSSNEQFF.

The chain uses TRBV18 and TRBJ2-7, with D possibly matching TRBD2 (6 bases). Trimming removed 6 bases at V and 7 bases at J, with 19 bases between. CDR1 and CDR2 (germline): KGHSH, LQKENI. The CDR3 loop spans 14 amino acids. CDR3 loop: CASSPNQGLREQYF. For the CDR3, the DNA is TGTGCCAGCTCGCCAAACCAGGGACTGCGGGAGCAGTACTTC.

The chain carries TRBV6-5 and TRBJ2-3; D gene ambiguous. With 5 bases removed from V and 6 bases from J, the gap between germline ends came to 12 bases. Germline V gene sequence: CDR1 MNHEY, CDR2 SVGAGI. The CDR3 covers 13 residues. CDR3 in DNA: TGTGCCAGCAGTGAGTTTATTCGGGATACGCAGTATTTT. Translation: CASSEFIRDTQYF.

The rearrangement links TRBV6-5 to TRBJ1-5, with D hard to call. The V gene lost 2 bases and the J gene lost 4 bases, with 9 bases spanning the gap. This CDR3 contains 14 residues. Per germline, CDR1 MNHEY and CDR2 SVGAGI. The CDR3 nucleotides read TGTGCCAGCAGTTACCGGGAAGGTAATCAGCCCCAGCATTTT. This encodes CASSYREGNQPQHF.

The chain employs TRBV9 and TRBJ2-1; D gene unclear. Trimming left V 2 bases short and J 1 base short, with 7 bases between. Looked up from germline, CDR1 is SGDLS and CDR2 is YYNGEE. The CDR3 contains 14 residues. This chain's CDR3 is CASSVEESYNEQFF. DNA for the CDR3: TGTGCCAGCAGCGTTGAAGAGTCCTACAATGAGCAGTTCTTC. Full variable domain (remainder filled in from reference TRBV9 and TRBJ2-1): DSGVTQTPKHLITATGQRVTLRCSPRSGDLSVYWYQQSLDQGLQFLIQYYNGEERAKGNILERFSAQQFPDLHSELNLSSLELGDSALYFCASSVEESYNEQFFGPGTRLTVL.

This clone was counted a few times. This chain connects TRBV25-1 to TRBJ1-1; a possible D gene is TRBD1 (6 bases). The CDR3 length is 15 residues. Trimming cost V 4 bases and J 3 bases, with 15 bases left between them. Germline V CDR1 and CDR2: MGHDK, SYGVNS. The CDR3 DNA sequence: TGTGCCAGCAGTGCGGGGGCTGCACAACACACTGAAGCTTTCTTT. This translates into CASSAGAAQHTEAFF.

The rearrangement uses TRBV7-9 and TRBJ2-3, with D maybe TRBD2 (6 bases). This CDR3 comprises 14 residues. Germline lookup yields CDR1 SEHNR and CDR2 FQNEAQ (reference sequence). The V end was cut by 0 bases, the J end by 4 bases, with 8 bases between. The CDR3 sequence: CASSLARGADTQYF. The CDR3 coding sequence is TGTGCCAGCAGCTTAGCTCGCGGGGCAGATACGCAGTATTTT.

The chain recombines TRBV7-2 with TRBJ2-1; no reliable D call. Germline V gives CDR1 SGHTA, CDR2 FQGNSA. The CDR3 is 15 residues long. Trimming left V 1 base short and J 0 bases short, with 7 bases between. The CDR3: CASSLGRDSYNEQFF. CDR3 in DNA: TGTGCCAGCAGCTTAGGCAGAGACTCCTACAATGAGCAGTTCTTC.

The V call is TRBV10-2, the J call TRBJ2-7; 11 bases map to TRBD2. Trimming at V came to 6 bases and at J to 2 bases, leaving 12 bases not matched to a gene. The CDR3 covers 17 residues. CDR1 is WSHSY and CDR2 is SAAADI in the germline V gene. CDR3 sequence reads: CASSVPAPGLAAYEQYF. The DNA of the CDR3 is TGCGCCAGCAGCGTCCCTGCCCCGGGACTAGCGGCCTACGAGCAGTACTTC.

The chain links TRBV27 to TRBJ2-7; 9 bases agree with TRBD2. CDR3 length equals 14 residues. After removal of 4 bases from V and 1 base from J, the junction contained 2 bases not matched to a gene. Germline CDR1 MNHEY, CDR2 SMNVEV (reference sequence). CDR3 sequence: CASSSSGGSYEQYF. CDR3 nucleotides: TGTGCCAGCAGTTCGAGCGGGGGGTCCTACGAGCAGTACTTC.

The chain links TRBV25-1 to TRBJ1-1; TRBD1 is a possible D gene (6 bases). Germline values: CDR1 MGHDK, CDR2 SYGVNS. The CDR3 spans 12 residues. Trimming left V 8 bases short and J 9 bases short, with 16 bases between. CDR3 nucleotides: TGTGCCAGCCGCGCCGGGACAACCAAAGCTTTCTTT. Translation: CASRAGTTKAFF.

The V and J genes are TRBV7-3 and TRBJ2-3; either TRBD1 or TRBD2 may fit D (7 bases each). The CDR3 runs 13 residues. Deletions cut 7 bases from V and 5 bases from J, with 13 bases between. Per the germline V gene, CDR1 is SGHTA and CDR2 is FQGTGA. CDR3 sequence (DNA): TGTGCCAGCACCCCCAGGGGGGGAGATACGCAGTATTTT. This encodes CASTPRGGDTQYF.

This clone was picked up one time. The CDR3 loop reads CASSPADRGNIQYF. CDR3 nucleotide sequence: TGTGCCAGCTCACCGGCCGACAGGGGAAACATTCAGTACTTC. The chain employs TRBV18 and TRBJ2-4, with 8 bases matching TRBD1. The trim removed 3 bases at V and 6 bases at J, leaving 4 bases unmatched. This CDR3 region has 14 residues. In germline, CDR1 is KGHSH, CDR2 LQKENI. Full variable domain (missing parts from reference TRBV18 and TRBJ2-4): NAGVMQNPRHLVRRRGQEARLRCSPMKGHSHVYWYRQLPEEGLKFMVYLQKENIIDESGMPKERFSAEFPKEGPSILRIQQVVRGDSAAYFCASSPADRGNIQYFGAGTRLSVL.

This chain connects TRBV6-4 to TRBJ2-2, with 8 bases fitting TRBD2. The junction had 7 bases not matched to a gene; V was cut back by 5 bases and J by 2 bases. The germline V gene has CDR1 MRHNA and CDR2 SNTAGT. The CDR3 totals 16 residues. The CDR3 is CASSRKLAANTGELFF. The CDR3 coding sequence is TGTGCCAGCAGTCGAAAACTAGCGGCAAACACCGGGGAGCTGTTTTTT.

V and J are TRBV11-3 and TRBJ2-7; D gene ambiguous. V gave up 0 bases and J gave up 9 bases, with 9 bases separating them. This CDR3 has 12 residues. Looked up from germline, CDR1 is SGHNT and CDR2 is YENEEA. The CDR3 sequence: CASSLDPLGQYF. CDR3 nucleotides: TGTGCCAGCAGCTTAGATCCGTTGGGGCAGTACTTC.

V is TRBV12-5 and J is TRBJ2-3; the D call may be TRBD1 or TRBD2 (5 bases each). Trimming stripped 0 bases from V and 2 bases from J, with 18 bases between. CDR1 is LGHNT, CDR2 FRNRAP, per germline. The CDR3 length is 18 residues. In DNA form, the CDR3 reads TGTGCTAGTGGTTTGGTAGCAGATGGGACGGGCCCCACAGATACGCAGTATTTT. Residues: CASGLVADGTGPTDTQYF.

The CDR3 is CASSLEGLGPMPYEQYF. CDR3 nucleotides: TGTGCCAGCAGCTTAGAAGGTCTAGGTCCCATGCCCTACGAGCAGTACTTC. The V gene is TRBV5-4, the J gene TRBJ2-7; no firm D call. This CDR3 has 17 residues. V was clipped by 2 bases and J by 2 bases, with 20 bases between them. CDR1 and CDR2 from the germline V gene are SGHNT and YYREEE (reference sequence).

DNA of the CDR3: TGTGCCACCAGCAGAGATCTGCGGGCCGGCACAGATACGCAGTATTTT. Its protein product is CATSRDLRAGTDTQYF. This chain links TRBV15 with TRBJ2-3, with TRBD2 as a possible D gene (5 bases). Between the trimmed V and J ends, which lost 0 bases and 1 base, there was a span of 11 bases. From germline, CDR1 is LNHNV and CDR2 YYDKDF (reference sequence). The CDR3 spans 16 residues.

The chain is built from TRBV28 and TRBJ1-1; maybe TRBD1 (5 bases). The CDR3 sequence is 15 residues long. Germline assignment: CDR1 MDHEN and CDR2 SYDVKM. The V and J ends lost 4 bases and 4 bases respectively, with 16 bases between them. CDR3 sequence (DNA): TGTGCCAGCAGTTCCTCGGGGGGGAGGTTCACTGAAGCTTTCTTT. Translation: CASSSSGGRFTEAFF.

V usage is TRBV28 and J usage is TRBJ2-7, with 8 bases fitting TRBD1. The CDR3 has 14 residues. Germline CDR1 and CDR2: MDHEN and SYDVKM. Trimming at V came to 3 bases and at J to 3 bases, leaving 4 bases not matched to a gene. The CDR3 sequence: CASSFGRGLYEQYF. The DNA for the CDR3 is TGTGCCAGCAGTTTTGGCAGGGGGCTCTACGAGCAGTACTTC.